These 31 T cell receptor beta chains were all obtained from the same sample, sequenced in a study of blood T cell repertoires in COVID-19. Sequencing was performed with immunoSEQ multiplex PCR; in TCRdb, only in-frame clones are kept and a portion is missing. This table holds fewer than 250,000 clones, about 86% found once. The specimen sequenced was PBMCs or T cells enriched from blood (not recorded which). The receptors originated from a woman aged 35 to 49 in a cohort exposed to, infected with or recovered from COVID-19 (not recorded which).

This clone was seen just once. The chain uses TRBV11-2 and TRBJ2-5; TRBD2 matches 7 bases. This CDR3 contains 15 residues. CDR1 is SGHAT, CDR2 FQNNGV, per germline. The V and J ends lost 8 bases and 1 base, in that order; junction bases with no gene match: 10. For the CDR3, the DNA is TGTGCCAGCGGAAAGGAAGCGGGGCCCCAAGAGACCCAGTACTTC. It translates to CASGKEAGPQETQYF. The full variable domain, in which reference TRBV11-2 and TRBJ2-5 provide the parts outside the CDR3, is EAGVAQSPRYKIIEKRQSVAFWCNPISGHATLYWYQQILGQGPKLLIQFQNNGVVDDSQLPKDRFSAERLKGVDSTLKIQPAKLEDSAVYLCASGKEAGPQETQYFGPGTRLLVL.

The chain recombines TRBV4-1 with TRBJ1-4; D not resolved. The CDR3 covers 13 residues. Germline values: CDR1 MGHRA, CDR2 YSYEKL. V gave up 0 bases and J gave up 16 bases, with 15 bases separating them. CDR3 protein: CASSQDRTEVPFF. Here the CDR3 DNA reads TGCGCCAGCAGCCAAGATAGGACGGAGGTTCCGTTTTTT.

The rearrangement joins TRBV27 to TRBJ1-6; D might be TRBD1 (5 bases). Germline CDR1 MNHEY, CDR2 SMNVEV (reference sequence). The CDR3 spans 16 residues. Trimming stripped 5 bases from V and 7 bases from J, with 18 bases between. The CDR3 spells CASSPNRRDSNSPLHF. CDR3 coding DNA: TGTGCCAGCAGTCCGAACCGCCGGGACTCCAATTCACCCCTCCACTTT.

The V gene is TRBV5-1, the J gene TRBJ1-4; TRBD1 matches at 9 bases. The germline V gene encodes CDR1 SGHRS and CDR2 YFSETQ. J gave up 4 bases and V 6 bases, and 4 bases lay outside the gene matches. The length of the CDR3 is 14 residues. The CDR3 coding sequence is TGCGCCAGCAAATCGACAGGGGGTAATGAAAAACTGTTTTTT. It specifies CASKSTGGNEKLFF.

V usage is TRBV7-9 and J usage is TRBJ2-5; 10 nucleotides align to TRBD2. With V trimmed by 4 bases and J by 5 bases, 10 bases remained unmatched. Per germline, CDR1 SEHNR and CDR2 FQNEAQ (reference sequence). The CDR3 loop spans 16 amino acids. The CDR3 DNA reads as TGTGCCAGCAGCTCTGAAAGCGGGAGGGCCGATGAGACCCAGTACTTC. It codes for CASSSESGRADETQYF.

The rearrangement uses TRBV27 and TRBJ2-7; D remains unclear. V was shortened by 3 bases and J by 3 bases, with 9 bases between the two germline ends. CDR1 is MNHEY, CDR2 SMNVEV, per germline (reference sequence). There are 13 residues in the CDR3. The CDR3 protein is CASSLRFFYEQYF. The CDR3 bases are TGTGCCAGCAGTTTGAGGTTCTTCTACGAGCAGTACTTC.

J is TRBJ2-1 and V is TRBV27; TRBD1 matches at 9 bases. Germline-derived CDR1 and CDR2 are MNHEY and SMNVEV (reference sequence). V was clipped by 4 bases and J by 7 bases; unmatched bases: 11. The CDR3 sequence is 16 residues long. The CDR3 sequence: CASSSPPDRGRNEQFF. The CDR3 DNA sequence: TGTGCCAGCAGTTCCCCCCCGGACAGGGGTAGGAATGAGCAGTTCTTC.

This chain joins TRBV7-9 and TRBJ2-5; weak D call: TRBD2 (6 bases). This CDR3 is 12 amino acids long. V was clipped by 5 bases and J by 8 bases, with 12 bases between them. The germline V gene encodes CDR1 SEHNR and CDR2 FQNEAQ (reference sequence). DNA of the CDR3: TGTGCCAGCAGCCCTTGGAGGGAAACCCAGTACTTC. It is translated as CASSPWRETQYF.

This chain uses TRBV9 with TRBJ1-1; 10 nucleotides align to TRBD1. The V gene's germline CDR1 is SGDLS and CDR2 YYNGEE. This CDR3 region has 16 residues. V was pared by 4 bases and J by 1 base, with 7 bases of the junction left unmatched. The CDR3 here is CASSPRDRGSNTEAFF. Here the CDR3 DNA reads TGTGCCAGCAGCCCCCGGGACAGGGGCTCGAACACTGAAGCTTTCTTT.

This clone was detected a few times. The rearrangement links TRBV4-1 to TRBJ1-1, with D perhaps matching TRBD1 (5 bases). This CDR3 contains 16 residues. Per germline, CDR1 MGHRA and CDR2 YSYEKL. Trimming took 0 bases from V and 5 from J, leaving 16 bases between them. The CDR3 region is CASSQDPRVALTEAFF. The CDR3 nucleotides are TGCGCCAGCAGCCAAGATCCCAGGGTCGCCCTTACTGAAGCTTTCTTT.

The chain carries TRBV6-2 or TRBV6-3 and TRBJ1-5; tentatively, D is TRBD1 (5 bases). V lost 0 bases, J lost 2 bases, and 11 bases lay in between. From germline, CDR1 is MNHEY and CDR2 SVGEGT. The length of the CDR3 is 16 residues. CDR3: CASSYSAGLGNQPQHF. The CDR3 nucleotides are TGTGCCAGCAGTTACTCGGCAGGGTTGGGCAATCAGCCCCAGCATTTT.

This chain uses TRBV30 with TRBJ2-2; 13 bases line up with TRBD2. The ends lost 4 bases at V and 5 bases at J; junction bases unmatched: 7. CDR1 and CDR2 from the germline V gene are GTSNPN and SVGIG (reference sequence). CDR3 size: 16 residues. This CDR3 is CAWTFRGLAGTGELFF. In DNA form, the CDR3 reads TGTGCCTGGACCTTCCGGGGACTAGCGGGGACCGGGGAGCTGTTTTTT.

V gene TRBV27 combines with J gene TRBJ2-7; the match to TRBD2 covers 11 bases. The CDR3 is made up of 14 amino acids. CDR1 is MNHEY and CDR2 is SMNVEV in the germline V gene (reference sequence). J was trimmed by 4 bases and V by 5 bases; bases with no gene match: 4. CDR3 protein: CASSRLAGRYEQYF. The CDR3, as DNA: TGTGCCAGCAGTAGACTAGCGGGAAGGTACGAGCAGTACTTC.

This chain connects TRBV6-5 to TRBJ2-2; 8 bases map to TRBD2. With 7 bases clipped from V and 2 bases from J, the junction kept 6 bases outside the gene matches. CDR3 length equals 15 residues. In germline, CDR1 is MNHEY, CDR2 SVGAGI. The chain's CDR3 is CASTRGGPNTGELFF. The CDR3 DNA is TGTGCCAGCACTCGCGGGGGGCCTAACACCGGGGAGCTGTTTTTT.

The chain is built from TRBV12-3 or TRBV12-4 and TRBJ2-5; the D gene is possibly TRBD2 (5 bases). The CDR3 has 12 amino acids. V was clipped by 1 base and J by 12 bases, with 12 bases between them. This CDR3 reads CASSLGLLGKYF. The CDR3 region has the DNA TGTGCCAGCAGTTTAGGACTATTGGGAAAGTACTTC.

The chain links TRBV12-1 to TRBJ2-3; the table's D gene call, TRBD2, was not cross checked with the DNA. TRBV12-1 represents a pseudogene. The CDR3 covers 14 residues. CDR3 amino acids: CASSPQIGIDTQYF. CDR3 bases: TGTGCCAGCAGCCCCCAGATCGGGATAGATACGCAGTATTTT.

The chain couples TRBV28 to TRBJ1-5; 8 bases are a match to TRBD1. The CDR3 has 14 residues. Germline-derived CDR1 and CDR2 are MDHEN and SYDVKM. With 7 bases clipped from V and 7 bases from J, the junction kept 9 bases outside the gene matches. CDR3: CASTRQGNIQPQHF. The CDR3, as DNA: TGTGCCAGCACGAGACAGGGGAATATCCAGCCCCAGCATTTT.

This chain connects TRBV7-2 to TRBJ1-1, with 7 nucleotides matching TRBD1. The ends lost 5 bases at V and 7 bases at J; junction bases unmatched: 10. CDR3 length equals 14 residues. Per germline, CDR1 SGHTA and CDR2 FQGNSA. CDR3 nucleotides: TGTGCCAGCAGCCCAGACAGGGAGCTCGTTGAAGCTTTCTTT. Residues: CASSPDRELVEAFF.

This clone was observed a handful of times. V gene TRBV4-1 combines with J gene TRBJ1-2; 8 bases align to TRBD1. CDR3 length equals 15 residues. V dropped 0 bases and J dropped 4; count of bases not matched to a gene: 4. The germline gives CDR1 MGHRA, CDR2 YSYEKL. In DNA form, the CDR3 reads TGCGCCAGCAGCCAAGATCGAGGACAGGGCTATGGCTACACCTTC. It yields the protein CASSQDRGQGYGYTF.

The chain joins TRBV2 to TRBJ2-4; 7 bases fit TRBD1. The CDR3 sequence is 14 residues long. From germline, CDR1 is SNHLY and CDR2 FYNNEI. V trimming: 8 bases; J trimming: 0 bases; junction bases outside the gene matches: 4. CDR3 bases: TGTGCCAGCCACAGGGGCGAAGCCAAAAACATTCAGTACTTC. This gives the protein CASHRGEAKNIQYF. The complete variable domain, with remaining parts taken from reference TRBV2 and TRBJ2-4, reads EPEVTQTPSHQVTQMGQEVILRCVPISNHLYFYWYRQILGQKVEFLVSFYNNEISEKSEIFDDQFSVERPDGSNFTLKIRSTKLEDSAMYFCASHRGEAKNIQYFGAGTRLSVL.

The chain joins TRBV27 to TRBJ1-1; D not certain. Trimming took 5 bases from V and 0 from J, leaving 13 bases between them. The germline V gene has CDR1 MNHEY and CDR2 SMNVEV (reference sequence). The length of the CDR3 is 15 residues. The CDR3 spells CASSLVPGLNTEAFF. In DNA form, the CDR3 reads TGTGCCAGCAGTCTCGTTCCAGGTCTGAACACTGAAGCTTTCTTT.

This clone was seen a handful of times. The CDR3 spells CASSYRDQGGRVEQYF. The CDR3, as DNA: TGTGCCAGCAGTTACCGCGATCAGGGGGGCCGAGTTGAGCAGTACTTC. This chain connects TRBV6-7 to TRBJ2-7, with D possibly being TRBD1 (7 bases). TRBV6-7 is noted as an ORF with a role that remains uncertain. V was pared by 2 bases and J by 7 bases, with 21 bases between. The CDR3 has 16 residues.

This clone was observed a single time. This chain links TRBV9 with TRBJ1-1; TRBD1 matches at 8 bases. V shed 7 bases and J 1 base; nucleotides not matched to a gene: 3. CDR1 and CDR2 (germline): SGDLS, YYNGEE. The CDR3 contains 13 residues. CDR3 sequence: CASGQGQNTEAFF. The CDR3 DNA reads as TGTGCCAGCGGACAGGGACAGAACACTGAAGCTTTCTTT.

This clone was counted a single time. CDR3 residues: CASSEFGYGYTF. The CDR3 coding sequence is TGTGCCAGCAGTGAATTCGGGTATGGCTACACCTTC. The chain carries TRBV25-1 and TRBJ1-2; D not resolved. CDR3 size: 12 residues. Between the trimmed V and J ends, which lost 1 base and 5 bases, there was a span of 5 bases. In germline, CDR1 is MGHDK, CDR2 SYGVNS.

The DNA for the CDR3 is TGTGCCAGCAGCTTAGAAGCAGGGACTGGAAACACCATATATTTT. Its translation is CASSLEAGTGNTIYF. The chain has TRBV7-2 and TRBJ1-3, with D tentatively TRBD1 (5 bases). Germline V gene data show CDR1 as SGHTA and CDR2 as FQGNSA. CDR3 length: 15 amino acids. V was pared by 1 base and J by 2 bases, with 9 bases between.

In this sample, this clone turned up once. The chain is built from TRBV6-1 and TRBJ1-4; 12 nucleotides line up with TRBD1. Germline V gene data show CDR1 as MNHNS and CDR2 as SASEGT. This CDR3 is 23 amino acids long. The ends lost 1 base at V and 0 bases at J; junction bases unmatched: 18. CDR3 coding DNA: TGTGCCAGCAGTGAAGGCGGAGGAAGTTGGGGGGGACAGGGGGCTGCAACTAATGAAAAACTGTTTTTT. Translated: CASSEGGGSWGGQGAATNEKLFF.

This sequence joins TRBV28 and TRBJ2-5, with TRBD1 matching 7 bases. CDR1 is MDHEN, CDR2 SYDVKM, per germline. The J segment lost 0 bases and the V segment lost 5 bases, leaving 3 bases of the junction unmatched. The CDR3 covers 14 residues. The CDR3 nucleotides read TGTGCCAGCAGTGCCGGGACAGACCAAGAGACCCAGTACTTC. It yields the protein CASSAGTDQETQYF. The full variable domain, in which reference TRBV28 and TRBJ2-5 provide the parts outside the CDR3, is DVKVTQSSRYLVKRTGEKVFLECVQDMDHENMFWYRQDPGLGLRLIYFSYDVKMKEKGDIPEGYSVSREKKERFSLILESASTNQTSMYLCASSAGTDQETQYFGPGTRLLVL.

This clone occurred once. The J gene is TRBJ2-1, the V gene TRBV5-4; D perhaps matches TRBD2 (5 bases). Trimming left V 4 bases short and J 8 bases short, with 13 bases between. CDR1 and CDR2 from the germline V gene are SGHNT and YYREEE (reference sequence). The CDR3 totals 13 residues. Here the CDR3 reads CASSPPSSHEQFF. The DNA of the CDR3 is TGTGCCAGCAGCCCGCCTAGCTCCCATGAGCAGTTCTTC.

This clone was seen once. The chain has TRBV24-1 and TRBJ2-6; 14 nucleotides align to TRBD2. The CDR3 contains 20 residues. In germline, CDR1 is KGHDR, CDR2 SFDVKD. Germline trimming cut 3 bases from V and 0 bases from J; bases unmatched to any gene: 6. CDR3 residues: CATSDLSGTSGGSGANVLTF. The CDR3 DNA sequence: TGTGCCACCAGTGATCTTTCCGGGACTAGCGGGGGCTCTGGGGCCAACGTCCTGACTTTC.

The rearrangement links TRBV28 to TRBJ2-7; 9 nucleotides align to TRBD1. The CDR3 is 15 amino acids. CDR1 is MDHEN and CDR2 is SYDVKM in the germline V gene. Germline trimming cut 6 bases from V and 1 base from J; bases unmatched to any gene: 7. CDR3 coding DNA: TGTGCCAGCAGATTCCGGGACAGGGTTTCCTACGAGCAGTACTTC. This sequence encodes CASRFRDRVSYEQYF.

The chain is built from TRBV11-2 and TRBJ1-2; D unresolved. The CDR3 runs 14 residues. Trimming removed 0 bases from V and 4 bases from J, with 9 bases in between. Germline assignment: CDR1 SGHAT and CDR2 FQNNGV. The CDR3 nucleotides are TGTGCCAGCAGCTTAGATCAGGTGATCTATGGCTACACCTTC. Translation gives CASSLDQVIYGYTF.